This TCR beta chain is from a study of T cells in Graves' hyperthyroidism and ophthalmopathy. The wider study: Prior to any treatment, at the point of initial diagnosis, peripheral blood was collected.

Trimming shortened V by 3 bases and J by 7 bases, and 16 bases separated the two germline ends. The CDR3 runs to 14 residues. In germline, CDR1 is SNHLY, CDR2 FYNNEI. General study results and limits: Most thyroid-expanded clonotypes above 0.001 were also found in blood.

As concerns this clonotype: Its specificity is unknown.

Ophthalmopathy patients had moderate-to-severe active disease, CAS ≥3, NOSPECS ≥4, and disease duration under 3 months. Regions amplified from RNA transcripts were the TCR beta CDR3 regions. During a first-round RT-PCR of the TCR CDR3, the HTBI primer set was used. MiXCR was run by TCRdb on the multiplex PCR reads, yielding one entry per CDR3 protein. The sample contains some 490,000 distinct CDR3 sequences, 22% of which appear only once. The receptor was derived from a woman in her sixties or seventies with Graves' ophthalmopathy. V usage is TRBV2 and J usage is TRBJ2-7; unclear D gene. The specimen sequenced was blood. CDR3 nucleotides: TGTGCCAGCAGTGAGTTAGGACGGCTTAGGGAGCAGTACTTC. Its protein product is CASSELGRLREQYF.